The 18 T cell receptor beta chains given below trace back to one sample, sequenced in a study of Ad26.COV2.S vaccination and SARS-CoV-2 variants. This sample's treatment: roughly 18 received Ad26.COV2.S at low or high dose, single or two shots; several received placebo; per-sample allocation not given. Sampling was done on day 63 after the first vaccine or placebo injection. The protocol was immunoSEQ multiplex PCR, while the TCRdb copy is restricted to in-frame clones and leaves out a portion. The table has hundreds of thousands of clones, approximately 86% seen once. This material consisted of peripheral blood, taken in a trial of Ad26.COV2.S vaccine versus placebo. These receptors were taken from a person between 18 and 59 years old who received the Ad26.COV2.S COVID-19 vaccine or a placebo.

Written as DNA, the CDR3 is TGCAGCGTTATTCCTTGGGGACAGGTTTTTGGCTACACCTTC. It encodes CSVIPWGQVFGYTF. The genes are TRBV29-1 and TRBJ1-2; the match to TRBD1 covers 8 bases. This CDR3 is 14 amino acids long. Germline CDR1 SQVTM, CDR2 ANQGSEA. Trimming removed 5 bases from V and 7 bases from J; junction bases left unmatched: 12.

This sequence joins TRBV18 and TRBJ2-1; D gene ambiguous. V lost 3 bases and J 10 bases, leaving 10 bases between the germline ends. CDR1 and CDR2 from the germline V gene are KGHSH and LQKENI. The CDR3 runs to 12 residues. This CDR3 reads CASSPQAREQFF. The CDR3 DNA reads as TGTGCCAGCTCACCGCAGGCCAGGGAGCAGTTCTTC.

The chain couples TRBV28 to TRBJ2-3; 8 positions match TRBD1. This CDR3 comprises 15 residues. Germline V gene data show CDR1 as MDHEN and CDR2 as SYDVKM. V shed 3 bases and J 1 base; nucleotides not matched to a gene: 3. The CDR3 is CASSFETGGTDTQYF. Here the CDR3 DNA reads TGTGCCAGCAGTTTCGAGACAGGGGGCACAGATACGCAGTATTTT.

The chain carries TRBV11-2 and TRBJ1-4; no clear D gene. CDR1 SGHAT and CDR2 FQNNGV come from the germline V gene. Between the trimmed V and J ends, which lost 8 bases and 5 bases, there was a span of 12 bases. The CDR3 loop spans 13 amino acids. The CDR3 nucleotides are TGTGCCAGCGGGAGAGCCCTGAATGAAAAACTGTTTTTT. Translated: CASGRALNEKLFF.

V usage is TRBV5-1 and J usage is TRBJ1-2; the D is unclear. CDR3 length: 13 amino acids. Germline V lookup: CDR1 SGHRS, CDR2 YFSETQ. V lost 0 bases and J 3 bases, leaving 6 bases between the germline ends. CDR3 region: CASSLDGDYGYTF. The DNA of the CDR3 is TGCGCCAGCAGCTTGGACGGGGACTATGGCTACACCTTC.

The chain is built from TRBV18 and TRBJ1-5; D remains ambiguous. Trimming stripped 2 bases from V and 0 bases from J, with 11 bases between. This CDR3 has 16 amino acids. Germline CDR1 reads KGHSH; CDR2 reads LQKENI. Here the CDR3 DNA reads TGTGCCAGCTCACCAGGAACGGGGAATAGCAATCAGCCCCAGCATTTT. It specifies CASSPGTGNSNQPQHF.

The CDR3 protein is CASSKVGHRGRSLHGYTF. For the CDR3, the DNA is TGTGCCAGCAGCAAAGTCGGCCACAGGGGGCGCTCGCTCCATGGCTACACCTTC. The rearrangement uses TRBV21-1 and TRBJ1-2; the D call in the table, TRBD1, was not verified against the DNA. TRBV21-1 is described as a pseudogene. This CDR3 region has 18 residues.

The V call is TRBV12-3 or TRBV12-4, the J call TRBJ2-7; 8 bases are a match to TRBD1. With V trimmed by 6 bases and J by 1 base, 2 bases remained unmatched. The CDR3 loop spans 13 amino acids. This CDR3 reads CASRDRASYEQYF. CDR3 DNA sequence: TGTGCCAGCAGGGACAGGGCATCCTACGAGCAGTACTTC.

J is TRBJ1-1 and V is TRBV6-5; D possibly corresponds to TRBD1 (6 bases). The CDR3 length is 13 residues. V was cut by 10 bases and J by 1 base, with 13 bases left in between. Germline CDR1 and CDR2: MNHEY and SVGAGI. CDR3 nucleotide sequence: TGTGCCACCATGACAGGCGCGAACACTGAAGCTTTCTTT. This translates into CATMTGANTEAFF.

CDR3 coding DNA: TGCGCCAGCAGTCAATCGGCAAGTCACTCGCGGGAGGGGTCGGACGATGAGCAGTTCTTC. Translation gives CASSQSASHSREGSDDEQFF. This chain uses TRBV23-1 with TRBJ2-1; TRBD2 matches 9 bases. TRBV23-1 is reported as an ORF; its role is uncertain. V lost 0 bases, J lost 8 bases, and 20 bases stayed unmatched. This CDR3 contains 20 residues.

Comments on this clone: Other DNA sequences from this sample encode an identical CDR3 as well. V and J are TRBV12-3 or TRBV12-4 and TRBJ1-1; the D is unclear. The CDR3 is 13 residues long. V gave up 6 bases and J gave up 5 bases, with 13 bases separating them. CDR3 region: CASSLGVGTEAFF. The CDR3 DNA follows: TGTGCCAGCAGCCTCGGGGTGGGGACTGAAGCTTTCTTT.

The CDR3 protein is CASSFSRDGYGYTF. The CDR3 DNA is TGTGCCAGCAGCTTCAGTCGTGACGGCTATGGCTACACCTTC. The V call is TRBV11-2, the J call TRBJ1-2; D ambiguous. Trimming took 3 bases from V and 4 from J, leaving 12 bases between them. Germline lookup yields CDR1 SGHAT and CDR2 FQNNGV. The CDR3 runs 14 residues. Variable domain in full (rest from reference TRBV11-2 and TRBJ1-2): EAGVAQSPRYKIIEKRQSVAFWCNPISGHATLYWYQQILGQGPKLLIQFQNNGVVDDSQLPKDRFSAERLKGVDSTLKIQPAKLEDSAVYLCASSFSRDGYGYTFGSGTRLTVV.

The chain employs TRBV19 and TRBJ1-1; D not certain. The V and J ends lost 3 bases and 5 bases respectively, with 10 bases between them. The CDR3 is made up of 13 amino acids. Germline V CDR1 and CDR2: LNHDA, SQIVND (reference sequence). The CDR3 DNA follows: TGTGCCAGTAGTATCTGGGGAAGGACTGAAGCTTTCTTT. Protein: CASSIWGRTEAFF.

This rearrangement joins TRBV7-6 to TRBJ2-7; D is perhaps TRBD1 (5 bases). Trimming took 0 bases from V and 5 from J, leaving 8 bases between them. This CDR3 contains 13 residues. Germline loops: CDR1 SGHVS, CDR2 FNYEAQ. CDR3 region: CASSLAEGDEQYF. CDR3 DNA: TGTGCCAGCAGCTTAGCGGAAGGGGACGAGCAGTACTTC.

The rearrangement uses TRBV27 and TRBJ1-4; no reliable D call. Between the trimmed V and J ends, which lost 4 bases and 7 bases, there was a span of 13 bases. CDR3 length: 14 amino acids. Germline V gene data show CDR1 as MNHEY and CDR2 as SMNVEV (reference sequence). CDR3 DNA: TGTGCCAGCAGTTCCCAGGACGGGGTTGAAAAACTGTTTTTT. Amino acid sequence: CASSSQDGVEKLFF.

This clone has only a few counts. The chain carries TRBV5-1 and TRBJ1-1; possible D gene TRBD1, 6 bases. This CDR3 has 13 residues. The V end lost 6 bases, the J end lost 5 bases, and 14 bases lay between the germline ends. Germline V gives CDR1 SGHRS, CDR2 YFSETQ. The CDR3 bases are TGCGCCAGCACAGGGGATGGGGTGACTGAAGCTTTCTTT. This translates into CASTGDGVTEAFF.

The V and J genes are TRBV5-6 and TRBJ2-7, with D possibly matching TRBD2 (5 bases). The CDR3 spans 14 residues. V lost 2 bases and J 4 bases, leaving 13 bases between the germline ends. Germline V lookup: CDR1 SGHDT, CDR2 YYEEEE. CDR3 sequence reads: CASSFGVASYEQYF. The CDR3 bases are TGTGCCAGCAGCTTCGGGGTGGCTTCTTACGAGCAGTACTTC.

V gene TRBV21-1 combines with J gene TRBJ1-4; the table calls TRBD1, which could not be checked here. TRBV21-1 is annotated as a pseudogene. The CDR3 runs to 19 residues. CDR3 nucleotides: TGTGCCAGCAGCAACAAGACAGGGGTAAAGATTCCAACTAATGAAAAACTGTTTTTT. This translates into CASSNKTGVKIPTNEKLFF.